Following are 13 T cell receptor beta chains from one sample sequenced in a study of shared clonotypes between healthy human individuals. The data were produced by immunoSEQ multiplex PCR, yet TCRdb's version contains in-frame clones alone and is incomplete. The table has a few million clones, 85% to 95% seen once. Sequencing input: naive CD4+ T cells sorted from blood. Subset given: CD45RA+ positively selected. The receptors here all came from a man between 18 and 29 years old in good health.

The V call is TRBV28, the J call TRBJ1-1; 8 bases are a match to TRBD1. CDR1 MDHEN and CDR2 SYDVKM come from the germline V gene. V gave up 3 bases and J gave up 5 bases; unmatched junction bases: 8. The CDR3 has 15 amino acids. The chain's CDR3 is CASSLGTGGRTEAFF. In nucleotides, the CDR3 is TGTGCCAGCAGTTTGGGTACAGGGGGTCGGACTGAAGCTTTCTTT.

The DNA of the CDR3 is TGTGCCAGCAGTTTTCGAGGCAGGGGAATTGGGGGCGAGCAGTACTTC. Amino acid sequence: CASSFRGRGIGGEQYF. V is TRBV28 and J is TRBJ2-7; tentatively, D is TRBD1 (6 bases). V shed 3 bases and J shed 6 bases, with 21 bases lying between them. Germline CDR1 and CDR2: MDHEN and SYDVKM. CDR3 length: 16 amino acids. Drawing the rest from reference TRBV28 and TRBJ2-7, the complete variable domain is DVKVTQSSRYLVKRTGEKVFLECVQDMDHENMFWYRQDPGLGLRLIYFSYDVKMKEKGDIPEGYSVSREKKERFSLILESASTNQTSMYLCASSFRGRGIGGEQYFGPGTRLTVT.

The rearrangement joins TRBV30 to TRBJ2-7; no clear D gene. This CDR3 has 12 residues. The V gene lost 4 bases and the J gene lost 9 bases, with 16 bases spanning the gap. The V gene's germline CDR1 is GTSNPN and CDR2 SVGIG (reference sequence). CDR3 residues: CAWKVDASTQYF. DNA of the CDR3: TGTGCCTGGAAAGTCGATGCATCGACGCAGTACTTC.

CDR3 nucleotide sequence: TGTGCCATCAGTAAAGCGGGAGGGCCTTATGATGAGCAGTTCTTC. Translated, it gives CAISKAGGPYDEQFF. This chain uses TRBV10-3 with TRBJ2-1; 10 bases match TRBD2. V was pared by 5 bases and J by 8 bases, with 9 bases of the junction left unmatched. The CDR3 length is 15 residues. The germline V gene has CDR1 ENHRY and CDR2 SYGVKD.

V is TRBV19 and J is TRBJ1-1; a possible D gene is TRBD1 (6 bases). The CDR3 consists of 15 residues. Germline lookup yields CDR1 LNHDA and CDR2 SQIVND (reference sequence). V was shortened by 7 bases and J by 2 bases, with 17 bases between the two germline ends. This chain's CDR3 is CASTPRGRGNTEAFF. In nucleotides, the CDR3 is TGTGCCAGTACCCCAAGGGGCAGGGGAAACACTGAAGCTTTCTTT.

The rearrangement joins TRBV6-1 to TRBJ1-5; D ambiguous. V gave up 7 bases and J gave up 3 bases, with 10 bases separating them. The CDR3 is made up of 13 amino acids. Germline CDR1 is MNHNS and CDR2 is SASEGT. CDR3 DNA: TGTGCCAGCACCAACGGCCTCAATCAGCCCCAGCATTTT. It yields the protein CASTNGLNQPQHF.

V and J are TRBV10-3 and TRBJ1-5; maybe TRBD1 (6 bases). CDR3 length: 15 amino acids. The ends were cut back, 10 bases at V and 2 bases at J, with 18 bases in the middle. Germline CDR1 ENHRY, CDR2 SYGVKD. CDR3 sequence (DNA): TGTGCCACCTCGAGCACAGGGTCGGGCAATCAGCCCCAGCATTTT. This sequence encodes CATSSTGSGNQPQHF.

The chain is built from TRBV11-2 and TRBJ1-1, with D unresolved. CDR3 length: 14 residues. V lost 5 bases and J lost 6, with 16 bases in between. The V gene's germline CDR1 is SGHAT and CDR2 FQNNGV. CDR3 region: CASSHLGRDAEAFF. The CDR3 region has the DNA TGTGCCAGCAGCCACCTAGGGCGGGATGCTGAAGCTTTCTTT. The whole variable domain, filled in from reference TRBV11-2 and TRBJ1-1, reads EAGVAQSPRYKIIEKRQSVAFWCNPISGHATLYWYQQILGQGPKLLIQFQNNGVVDDSQLPKDRFSAERLKGVDSTLKIQPAKLEDSAVYLCASSHLGRDAEAFFGQGTRLTVV.

The V gene is TRBV6-1, the J gene TRBJ2-1; 15 bases are a match to TRBD2. Germline CDR1 reads MNHNS; CDR2 reads SASEGT. The CDR3 loop spans 13 amino acids. The V gene end was trimmed by 4 bases and the J gene end by 15 bases; junction bases not matched to a gene: 4. DNA of the CDR3: TGTGCCAGCAGTGCTGGGACTAGCGGGAGGATGTTCTTC. Translation: CASSAGTSGRMFF.

The chain couples TRBV10-3 to TRBJ1-6; D not resolved. From germline, CDR1 is ENHRY and CDR2 SYGVKD. CDR3 length: 14 amino acids. Between the trimmed V and J ends, which lost 8 bases and 7 bases, there was a span of 15 bases. CDR3: CAIRADARNSPLHF. Written as DNA, the CDR3 is TGTGCCATCCGCGCGGACGCCCGAAATTCACCCCTCCACTTT.

The chain has TRBV6-4 and TRBJ1-5; TRBD1 aligns across 10 bases. Germline CDR1 and CDR2: MRHNA and SNTAGT. Trimming at V came to 6 bases and at J to 2 bases, leaving 16 bases not matched to a gene. This CDR3 spans 19 amino acids. CDR3 sequence: CASSNSSGTGVLGNQPQHF. The CDR3 DNA is TGTGCCAGCAGCAACAGCTCCGGGACAGGGGTCTTGGGCAATCAGCCCCAGCATTTT.

This clone was counted once. The V call is TRBV18, the J call TRBJ1-2; D remains ambiguous. Germline loops: CDR1 KGHSH, CDR2 LQKENI. Trimming stripped 2 bases from V and 4 bases from J, with 14 bases between. The CDR3 is 15 amino acids. CDR3 amino acids: CASSPISSPSYGYTF. For the CDR3, the DNA is TGTGCCAGCTCACCAATTTCCTCCCCATCCTATGGCTACACCTTC.

Comment on this clone: Distinct nucleotide sequences in the sample also encode this CDR3. V gene TRBV7-2 combines with J gene TRBJ1-5; D gene unclear. This CDR3 region has 13 residues. Trimming cost V 1 base and J 6 bases, with 7 bases left between them. Germline V lookup: CDR1 SGHTA, CDR2 FQGNSA. CDR3 residues: CASSLGAGQPQHF. CDR3 DNA: TGTGCCAGCAGCTTAGGGGCGGGTCAGCCCCAGCATTTT.